This TCR beta chain comes out of a study of cytomegalovirus exposure and HLA in healthy donors. V was clipped by 4 bases and J by 2 bases; unmatched bases: 3. Per germline, CDR1 SGHAT and CDR2 FQNNGV. The CDR3 is 15 amino acids. This clone was seen just once. Primers included in the PCR were 60 Vbeta and 13 Jbeta primers. Generated by immunoSEQ multiplex PCR, the TCRdb table keeps only in-frame clones and is missing some. The sample has around 150,000 clones; approximately 72% are singletons. V usage is TRBV11-2 and J usage is TRBJ2-7; 12 nucleotides agree with TRBD2. The receptor's source is a woman aged 60-70 years in good health and CMV-seronegative. Sequenced material: PBMCs. For the CDR3, the DNA is TGTGCCAGCAGCTCACTAGCGGGAGGACCCTACGAGCAGTACTTC. It codes for CASSSLAGGPYEQYF.